This T cell receptor beta chain emerged from a study of T cells after posttransplantation cyclophosphamide. Germline CDR1 reads KGHSH; CDR2 reads LQKENI. V was trimmed by 5 bases and J by 1 base, leaving 14 bases between them. CDR3 length: 15 residues. Profiled with immunoSEQ multiplex PCR; TCRdb holds only in-frame clones, not every one. The table lists about 52,000 clones, 85% to 95% of them singletons. Source material: PBMCs. The clonotype comes from a woman aged 25 to 39 in good health and a related stem cell transplant donor. The V call is TRBV18, the J call TRBJ2-5, with D possibly being TRBD1 (6 bases). CDR3 in DNA: TGTGCCAGCTCAGAAAACCGGGACATCCAAGAGACCCAGTACTTC. It specifies CASSENRDIQETQYF.